The 30 T cell receptor beta chains below were found in one sample sequenced in a study of blood T cells in healthy people across ages. For the second PCR, which ran for 7 to 11 cycles, a sample-barcoded 5' primer and a J-beta primer mix were used. TCRdb independently ran MiXCR on the 5' RACE reads; one entry per CDR3 protein. Of approximately 1,700,000 distinct CDR3 sequences in the sample, about 39% were seen once. The specimen was blood. The receptor set was obtained from a human donor in good health.

The chain uses TRBV12-3 or TRBV12-4 and TRBJ2-7; no definite D call. This CDR3 comprises 12 residues. Trimming cost V 3 bases and J 6 bases, with 9 bases left between them. The chain's CDR3 is CASSFGWAEQYF. The CDR3 nucleotides are TGTGCCAGCAGTTTTGGGTGGGCCGAGCAGTACTTC.

This clonotype occurred once. V usage is TRBV6-5 and J usage is TRBJ1-4, with 10 bases fitting TRBD1. The trim removed 2 bases at V and 11 bases at J, leaving 11 bases unmatched. CDR1 is MNHEY and CDR2 is SVGAGI in the germline V gene. The CDR3 runs 16 residues. CDR3 in DNA: TGTGCCAGCAGTTACGTTCACGGGACAGGGGATTTGAAACTGTTTTTT. This translates into CASSYVHGTGDLKLFF.

This chain joins TRBV12-3 or TRBV12-4 and TRBJ1-2; no clear D. Trimming removed 3 bases from V and 8 bases from J, with 13 bases in between. This CDR3 is built from 13 residues. The CDR3 coding sequence is TGTGCCAGCAGTTTTTCGGGAGGCGGCGGCTACACCTTC. This encodes CASSFSGGGGYTF.

The chain recombines TRBV20-1 with TRBJ1-4, with D possibly matching TRBD1 (6 bases). The CDR3 length is 14 residues. The V end was cut by 0 bases, the J end by 8 bases, with 13 bases between. Germline V gives CDR1 DFQATT, CDR2 SNEGSKA (reference sequence). The CDR3 coding sequence is TGCAGTGCTAGAGATCCACAGGGACGGGAAAAACTGTTTTTT. Encoded protein: CSARDPQGREKLFF.

The sample holds many counts of this clonotype. The chain has TRBV7-9 and TRBJ1-6, with D uncertain. Germline V gives CDR1 SEHNR, CDR2 FQNEAQ (reference sequence). CDR3 length equals 14 residues. V shed 1 base and J shed 10 bases, with 11 bases lying between them. CDR3 in amino acids: CASSLGGLESPLHF. CDR3 nucleotides: TGTGCCAGCAGCTTAGGAGGGTTAGAGTCACCCCTCCACTTT.

There are a few counts of this clonotype. The V call is TRBV24-1, the J call TRBJ2-3; D call uncertain. The CDR3 runs to 15 residues. Trimming took off 0 bases at V and 2 bases at J, with 8 bases between the two ends. Germline loops: CDR1 KGHDR, CDR2 SFDVKD. The CDR3 loop is CATSDLEDDTDTQYF. CDR3 coding DNA: TGTGCCACCAGTGATTTGGAGGACGACACAGATACGCAGTATTTT.

The chain joins TRBV5-1 to TRBJ2-3; D is unclear. The CDR3 is 13 residues long. Germline assignment: CDR1 SGHRS and CDR2 YFSETQ. V lost 0 bases and J 12 bases, leaving 14 bases between the germline ends. The CDR3 here is CASSLGYREVQYF. The CDR3 bases are TGCGCCAGCAGCTTGGGATACCGAGAGGTTCAGTATTTT.

The chain recombines TRBV20-1 with TRBJ1-5, with a tentative D call TRBD1 (6 bases). V lost 6 bases and J lost 6, with 15 bases in between. The V gene's germline CDR1 is DFQATT and CDR2 SNEGSKA (reference sequence). The CDR3 spans 13 residues. CDR3 amino acids: CSATTGWGQPQHF. The DNA for the CDR3 is TGCAGTGCCACAACAGGGTGGGGTCAGCCCCAGCATTTT.

This clonotype has a handful of counts. The chain recombines TRBV7-2 with TRBJ2-5; 8 nucleotides align to TRBD2. V was clipped by 2 bases and J by 7 bases; unmatched bases: 6. The CDR3 extends over 14 amino acids. From germline, CDR1 is SGHTA and CDR2 FQGNSA. The CDR3 loop reads CASSLHLGGATQYF. In nucleotides, the CDR3 is TGTGCCAGCAGCTTACATCTCGGGGGGGCGACCCAGTACTTC.

The chain joins TRBV6-2 or TRBV6-3 to TRBJ1-6; possibly TRBD1 for D (6 bases). V lost 4 bases, J lost 7 bases, and 14 bases lay in between. The germline V gene has CDR1 MNHEY and CDR2 SVGEGT. The CDR3 spans 15 residues. The CDR3 here is CASSSPGQRNSPLHF. In nucleotides, the CDR3 is TGTGCCAGCAGTTCCCCGGGACAACGAAATTCACCCCTCCACTTT.

The V and J genes are TRBV20-1 and TRBJ2-1, with D possibly being TRBD1 (5 bases). CDR1 DFQATT and CDR2 SNEGSKA come from the germline V gene (reference sequence). The germline V and J ends were trimmed by 4 bases and 7 bases, with 11 bases remaining between them. There are 12 residues in the CDR3. The CDR3 spells CSAIGVVNEQFF. In nucleotides, the CDR3 is TGCAGTGCTATAGGGGTGGTGAATGAGCAGTTCTTC.

This clonotype was observed a few times. The V and J genes are TRBV4-2 and TRBJ2-5; 9 bases fit TRBD2. V was pared by 0 bases and J by 6 bases, with 14 bases of the junction left unmatched. The CDR3 consists of 18 residues. Germline lookup yields CDR1 LGHNA and CDR2 YNFKEQ. The CDR3 reads CASSQDLAGGPGGKTQYF. In nucleotides, the CDR3 is TGTGCCAGCAGCCAAGATCTTGCGGGGGGGCCAGGAGGGAAGACCCAGTACTTC.

The V call is TRBV27, the J call TRBJ1-1; TRBD1 matches at 7 bases. J was trimmed by 10 bases and V by 4 bases; bases with no gene match: 9. The CDR3 loop spans 13 amino acids. The germline CDR1 and CDR2 sequences are MNHEY and SMNVEV (reference sequence). Written as DNA, the CDR3 is TGTGCCAGCAGTTGGAACAGGGGACGTGGAGCTTTCTTT. Its translation is CASSWNRGRGAFF.

V gene TRBV20-1 combines with J gene TRBJ1-4; no definite D call. Per germline, CDR1 DFQATT and CDR2 SNEGSKA (reference sequence). The CDR3 is 12 amino acids. V lost 7 bases to trimming and J lost 3 bases, with 9 bases between them. For the CDR3, the DNA is TGCAGTGGGCTGGAGGCTAATGAAAAACTGTTTTTT. Amino acids: CSGLEANEKLFF.

This clonotype occurred a few times. At one boundary the junction diverges from the germline segment, which might be a read error. The J gene is TRBJ1-2, the V gene TRBV27; D is unclear. Germline V gives CDR1 MNHEY, CDR2 SMNVEV (reference sequence). The CDR3 is 13 amino acids. CDR3 coding DNA: TGTGCCGGCAGTTTAGGCCGCAACTATGGCTACACCTTC. This encodes CAGSLGRNYGYTF.

The CDR3 is CASTSLRTEAFF. CDR3 bases: TGTGCCAGCACCTCACTGCGAACTGAAGCTTTCTTT. V gene TRBV9 combines with J gene TRBJ1-1; D not certain. V was trimmed by 6 bases and J by 5 bases, leaving 11 bases between them. The CDR3 consists of 12 residues. CDR1 SGDLS and CDR2 YYNGEE come from the germline V gene.

The table lists this clonotype with a few counts. This rearrangement joins TRBV4-3 to TRBJ2-3; no clear D gene. Deletions cut 1 base from V and 4 bases from J, with 15 bases between. This CDR3 contains 16 residues. Germline CDR1 and CDR2: LGHNA and YSLEER. DNA for the CDR3: TGCGCCAGCAGCCAAGGTTTGGGCCTTGGAGCAGATACGCAGTATTTT. Encoded protein: CASSQGLGLGADTQYF.

For this clonotype: Germline and junction disagree at one end, which may indicate a read error. The chain employs TRBV12-3 or TRBV12-4 and TRBJ2-3; 7 positions agree with TRBD1. This CDR3 region has 15 residues. As DNA, the CDR3 is TGTGCCAGCAGCGCCGGGACAGCCTTAAGAGATGCGCAGTATTTT. Translating gives CASSAGTALRDAQYF.

This clonotype was observed a few times. The V call is TRBV9, the J call TRBJ2-7; tentatively, D is TRBD1 (6 bases). Trimming removed 0 bases at V and 4 bases at J, with 17 bases between. Germline V gene data show CDR1 as SGDLS and CDR2 as YYNGEE. The CDR3 totals 16 residues. CDR3 amino acids: CASSVEGATGFYEQYF. The CDR3 nucleotides are TGTGCCAGCAGCGTAGAAGGGGCGACAGGCTTTTACGAGCAGTACTTC.

This clonotype was seen only a few times. The genes are TRBV6-5 and TRBJ1-1; no clear D gene. Germline CDR1 and CDR2: MNHEY and SVGAGI. Trimming took 4 bases from V and 1 from J, leaving 13 bases between them. The CDR3 length is 15 residues. CDR3 nucleotide sequence: TGTGCCAGCAGTTTAACCGCCGGGCGGAACACTGAAGCTTTCTTT. This sequence encodes CASSLTAGRNTEAFF.

Only one count was recorded for this clonotype. The chain combines TRBV3-1 with TRBJ1-2, with unresolved D. The germline gives CDR1 LGHDT, CDR2 YNNKEL (reference sequence). Trimming left V 0 bases short and J 8 bases short, with 10 bases between. The CDR3 has 13 amino acids. CDR3 bases: TGTGCCAGCAGCCAAGAGAGAGAGACCGGCTACACCTTC. Translating gives CASSQERETGYTF.

This clonotype was seen only a few times. V and J are TRBV2 and TRBJ2-7; TRBD2 might be the D (6 bases). This CDR3 comprises 15 residues. Trimming removed 8 bases at V and 0 bases at J, with 17 bases between. Germline V lookup: CDR1 SNHLY, CDR2 FYNNEI. DNA for the CDR3: TGTGCCAGCTTTTTTAAGGCGGGGAGCTCCTACGAGCAGTACTTC. It encodes CASFFKAGSSYEQYF.

The chain recombines TRBV5-1 with TRBJ2-7, with 9 positions matching TRBD1. The junction had 7 bases not matched to a gene; V was cut back by 4 bases and J by 5 bases. The CDR3 consists of 14 residues. CDR1 and CDR2 from the germline V gene are SGHRS and YFSETQ. CDR3 protein: CASSIGQGSNEQYF. Written as DNA, the CDR3 is TGCGCCAGCAGCATCGGACAGGGGTCCAACGAGCAGTACTTC.

This clonotype was seen a few times. The rearrangement joins TRBV20-1 to TRBJ2-5; the D is unclear. CDR1 DFQATT and CDR2 SNEGSKA come from the germline V gene (reference sequence). Trimming took off 1 base at V and 4 bases at J, with 10 bases between the two ends. The CDR3 totals 13 residues. DNA for the CDR3: TGCAGTGCTAGAGTTTTGGATCGAGAGACCCAGTACTTC. Amino acid sequence: CSARVLDRETQYF.

The CDR3 region is CAISGTSGGQDTQYF. The CDR3 DNA follows: TGTGCCATCAGTGGGACTAGCGGGGGTCAAGATACGCAGTATTTT. This rearrangement joins TRBV10-3 to TRBJ2-3; 13 bases line up with TRBD2. Germline V gene data show CDR1 as ENHRY and CDR2 as SYGVKD. The CDR3 loop spans 15 amino acids. Trimming took 4 bases from V and 5 from J; bases not matched to a gene: 3.

The V call is TRBV9, the J call TRBJ2-7; no firm D call. The germline V gene encodes CDR1 SGDLS and CDR2 YYNGEE. CDR3 length equals 14 residues. Trimming left V 1 base short and J 1 base short, with 9 bases between. DNA for the CDR3: TGTGCCAGCAGCGTAAATACGGATTCCTACGAGCAGTACTTC. This codes for CASSVNTDSYEQYF.

The chain joins TRBV12-3 or TRBV12-4 to TRBJ1-3, with D unresolved. This CDR3 contains 13 residues. The V gene lost 6 bases and the J gene lost 2 bases, with 8 bases spanning the gap. Here the CDR3 reads CASSRFPGNTIYF. The CDR3 DNA follows: TGTGCCAGCAGCAGGTTCCCTGGAAACACCATATATTTT.

This clonotype appeared once. V is TRBV20-1 and J is TRBJ1-6; maybe TRBD1 (6 bases). This CDR3 is built from 16 residues. The germline V gene has CDR1 DFQATT and CDR2 SNEGSKA (reference sequence). V shed 1 base and J shed 0 bases, with 10 bases lying between them. CDR3 loop: CSARALQGSYNSPLHF. The CDR3 DNA is TGCAGTGCTAGAGCCCTACAGGGCTCCTATAATTCACCCCTCCACTTT.

This clonotype was observed a few times. A much larger clone differs by one base, so this may be a read error. The DNA for the CDR3 is TGTGCCAGCAGCCCCGACTGGGACTATGGCTACACCTTC. It translates to CASSPDWDYGYTF. This chain links TRBV7-9 with TRBJ1-2; D is ambiguous. V lost 5 bases and J 3 bases, leaving 10 bases between the germline ends. The germline CDR1 and CDR2 sequences are SEHNR and FQNEAQ (reference sequence). The CDR3 totals 13 residues.

Notes on this clonotype: Since a much larger clone is just one base distant, this may be a read error. This chain connects TRBV9 to TRBJ2-1; no reliable D call. The CDR3 sequence is 14 residues long. CDR1 SGDLS and CDR2 YYNGEE come from the germline V gene. The CDR3 sequence is CASSVGLRYNGQFF. The CDR3 DNA follows: TGTGCCAGCAGCGTAGGATTACGGTACAATGGGCAGTTCTTC. Variable domain in full (rest from reference TRBV9 and TRBJ2-1): DSGVTQTPKHLITATGQRVTLRCSPRSGDLSVYWYQQSLDQGLQFLIQYYNGEERAKGNILERFSAQQFPDLHSELNLSSLELGDSALYFCASSVGLRYNGQFFGPGTRLTVL.